These T cell receptor beta chains were read from a single sample in a study of T-cell reconstitution after alpha-beta-depleted transplantation in children. From the PCR reads, TCRdb called clonotypes with MiXCR, one entry per CDR3 protein. This sample has around 94,000 distinct CDR3 sequences, with around 6% found just once. The material was PBMCs, mostly from graft donor cells, obtained 60 days after TCRalphabeta/CD19-depleted stem cell transplant. The receptors come from a female patient between 2 and 10 years old who had a stem cell transplant for Fanconi anemia, so the T cells may come from the graft donor. Both conserved end residues are part of each CDR3. Fields, in order: V gene, clone size, J gene, D gene, CDR3 protein, CDR3 DNA. D genes are given only for firm matches. Size tells how often a clone was seen (once, few, many) or the class of an expanded clone, and some rows leave it out.

TRBV12-3/TRBV12-4	many	TRBJ1-6	-	CASSLGRYNSPLHF	TGTGCCAGCAGTTTAGGACGGTATAATTCACCCCTCCACTTT
TRBV4-1	many	TRBJ1-2	-	CASSRVLGTNYGYTF	TGCGCCAGCAGCCGGGTTTTAGGTACTAACTATGGCTACACCTTC
TRBV12-3/TRBV12-4	many	TRBJ1-1	-	CASSLRSDTEAFF	TGTGCCAGCAGTTTACGGAGCGACACTGAAGCTTTCTTT
TRBV12-3/TRBV12-4	-	TRBJ1-2	TRBD1	CASSPYGQGPNNYGYTF	TGTGCCAGCAGTCCCTATGGACAGGGCCCGAATAACTATGGCTACACCTTC
TRBV7-3	many	TRBJ2-3	-	CASSLTRDGPSTDTQYF	TGTGCCAGCAGCTTAACCCGGGACGGTCCTAGCACAGATACGCAGTATTTT
TRBV12-3/TRBV12-4	many	TRBJ2-5	-	CASSSPLGEPRGETQYF	TGTGCCAGCAGTTCCCCCCTGGGGGAGCCACGGGGGGAGACCCAGTACTTC
TRBV25-1	few	TRBJ2-3	TRBD2	CASSEYAGLAGGGDTQYF	TGTGCCAGCAGTGAATACGCGGGACTAGCGGGAGGAGGAGATACGCAGTATTTT
TRBV5-1	many	TRBJ2-7	-	CASSLDPAGESYEQYF	TGCGCCAGCAGCTTGGATCCGGCAGGGGAATCCTACGAGCAGTACTTC
TRBV18	many	TRBJ2-5	-	CASSPLPRGETQYF	TGTGCCAGCTCACCACTTCCGAGGGGTGAGACCCAGTACTTC
TRBV3-1	few	TRBJ2-7	-	CASSQALDSSYEQYF	TGTGCCAGCAGCCAAGCCCTCGACAGCTCCTACGAGCAGTACTTC
TRBV3-1	few	TRBJ2-1	-	CASSPSKGGSYNEQFF	TGTGCCAGCAGCCCCTCCAAAGGGGGGTCCTACAATGAGCAGTTCTTC
TRBV28	many	TRBJ2-6	-	CASSLGGSGANVLTF	TGTGCCAGCAGTTTAGGGGGATCTGGGGCCAACGTCCTGACTTTC
TRBV7-3	many	TRBJ2-2	TRBD2	CASSPSGIGTGELFF	TGTGCCAGCAGCCCTAGCGGGATAGGGACCGGGGAGCTGTTTTTT
TRBV2	few	TRBJ2-5	-	CASNPTGKGFGTQYF	TGTGCCAGCAACCCTACGGGGAAGGGGTTCGGGACCCAGTACTTC
TRBV20-1	few	TRBJ1-2	-	CSASLGGYTF	TGCAGTGCTAGTTTGGGAGGCTACACCTTC
TRBV5-1	many	TRBJ2-2	TRBD1	CASSPGQGSGELFF	TGCGCCAGCAGCCCGGGACAGGGCAGCGGGGAGCTGTTTTTT
TRBV5-5	few	TRBJ1-6	-	CASSFGGTENSPLHF	TGTGCCAGCAGCTTTGGTGGGACGGAGAATTCACCCCTCCACTTT
TRBV24-1	-	TRBJ1-2	-	CATSSPGAGNGYTF	TGTGCCACCAGTTCCCCCGGGGCAGGGAATGGCTACACCTTC
TRBV7-9	many	TRBJ1-6	-	CASSLIGGNSPLHF	TGTGCCAGCAGCTTAATAGGTGGAAATTCACCCCTCCACTTT
TRBV9	few	TRBJ2-3	TRBD2	CASSVGGGTSDSTDTQYF	TGTGCCAGCAGCGTCGGGGGGGGGACTTCAGATTCCACAGATACGCAGTATTTT
TRBV9	many	TRBJ2-7	-	CASSAQGAEQYF	TGTGCCAGCAGCGCACAGGGTGCCGAGCAGTACTTC
TRBV4-1	many	TRBJ2-3	-	CASSQPGTYDGTDTQYF	TGCGCCAGCAGCCAACCCGGAACGTACGACGGGACAGATACGCAGTATTTT
TRBV18	-	TRBJ2-3	TRBD1	CASSRTGGEDTQYF	TGTGCCAGCTCACGGACAGGGGGGGAAGATACGCAGTATTTT
TRBV10-3	-	TRBJ2-7	TRBD2	CAIRTSGSNEQYF	TGTGCCATCAGAACTAGCGGGAGTAACGAGCAGTACTTC
TRBV18	few	TRBJ2-5	-	CASSVRTGFQETQYF	TGTGCCAGCTCAGTACGAACAGGCTTCCAAGAGACCCAGTACTTC
TRBV21-1	-	TRBJ1-5	-	CASSKALRGLSNQPQHF	TGTGCCAGCAGCAAAGCGCTCAGGGGGCTCAGCAATCAGCCCCAGCATTTT
TRBV19	many	TRBJ2-1	-	CASSIVRSSYNEQFF	TGTGCCAGTAGTATAGTTCGGAGCTCCTACAATGAGCAGTTCTTC
TRBV28	few	TRBJ2-7	TRBD2	CASKGAGLPYEQYF	TGTGCCAGCAAAGGAGCGGGACTCCCCTACGAGCAGTACTTC
TRBV6-2/TRBV6-3	-	TRBJ1-1	-	CASSYSRAAHTEAFF	TGTGCCAGCAGTTACTCGCGGGCAGCGCACACTGAAGCTTTCTTT
TRBV7-7	few	TRBJ2-2	TRBD2	CASSGSGGPTGGTGELFF	TGTGCCAGCAGCGGTAGCGGGGGGCCCACGGGGGGCACCGGGGAGCTGTTTTTT
TRBV25-1	-	TRBJ2-7	TRBD2	CASSEWGTSGTSYEQYF	TGTGCCAGCAGTGAATGGGGGACTAGCGGGACGTCCTACGAGCAGTACTTC
TRBV27	few	TRBJ1-2	TRBD1	CASSLHSTGDVGYGYTF	TGTGCCAGCAGTTTACACTCCACAGGGGATGTAGGTTATGGCTACACCTTC
TRBV2	few	TRBJ2-2	-	CASSAAGVRAGELFF	TGTGCCAGCAGTGCGGCTGGGGTTAGGGCCGGGGAGCTGTTTTTT
TRBV2	many	TRBJ2-5	-	CASSAGPAGNVQETQYF	TGTGCCAGCAGTGCGGGTCCTGCAGGGAACGTCCAAGAGACCCAGTACTTC
TRBV18	-	TRBJ1-1	-	CASSPTAQVGSEAFF	TGTGCCAGCTCACCTACTGCCCAGGTCGGCAGTGAAGCTTTCTTT
TRBV10-3	many	TRBJ2-1	-	CAISALGAEGRNNEQFF	TGTGCCATCAGTGCCCTCGGTGCGGAGGGCCGAAATAATGAGCAGTTCTTC
TRBV20-1	many	TRBJ2-3	TRBD2	CSAVLAGGRDTQYF	TGCAGTGCTGTTCTAGCGGGAGGACGAGATACGCAGTATTTT
TRBV27	-	TRBJ2-1	-	CASSFLWGGADEQFF	TGTGCCAGCAGTTTTCTATGGGGGGGGGCTGATGAGCAGTTCTTC
TRBV9	many	TRBJ1-2	TRBD1	CASSVRDRNYGYTF	TGTGCCAGCAGCGTAAGGGACAGGAACTATGGCTACACCTTC
TRBV29-1	many	TRBJ2-7	-	CSVVGTGYYEQYF	TGCAGCGTTGTTGGGACTGGGTACTACGAGCAGTACTTC
TRBV2	-	TRBJ1-6	-	CASSWDPDRSTANSPLHF	TGTGCCAGCAGTTGGGACCCAGACAGGTCGACGGCCAATTCACCCCTCCACTTT
TRBV3-1	many	TRBJ1-1	-	CASSRGGWNTEAFF	TGTGCCAGCAGCCGAGGGGGGTGGAACACTGAAGCTTTCTTT
TRBV10-3	many	TRBJ2-2	-	CAIRQGNTGELFF	TGTGCCATCAGGCAAGGGAACACCGGGGAGCTGTTTTTT
TRBV12-3/TRBV12-4	-	TRBJ1-4	-	CASSTPDPRKLFF	TGTGCCAGCAGCACCCCGGACCCCAGGAAACTGTTTTTT
TRBV20-1	-	TRBJ2-1	-	CSAHKTGSVRYNEQFF	TGCAGTGCTCATAAGACCGGGTCCGTGAGATACAATGAGCAGTTCTTC
TRBV28	many	TRBJ2-1	-	CASSFRQSSYNEQFF	TGTGCCAGCAGTTTCCGGCAGAGCTCCTACAATGAGCAGTTCTTC
TRBV20-1	-	TRBJ1-1	-	CSASAGTNTEAFF	TGCAGTGCTAGTGCGGGGACGAACACTGAAGCTTTCTTT
TRBV12-3/TRBV12-4	many	TRBJ2-7	TRBD1	CASRPGQGFPQYF	TGTGCCAGCAGGCCGGGACAGGGCTTTCCGCAGTACTTC